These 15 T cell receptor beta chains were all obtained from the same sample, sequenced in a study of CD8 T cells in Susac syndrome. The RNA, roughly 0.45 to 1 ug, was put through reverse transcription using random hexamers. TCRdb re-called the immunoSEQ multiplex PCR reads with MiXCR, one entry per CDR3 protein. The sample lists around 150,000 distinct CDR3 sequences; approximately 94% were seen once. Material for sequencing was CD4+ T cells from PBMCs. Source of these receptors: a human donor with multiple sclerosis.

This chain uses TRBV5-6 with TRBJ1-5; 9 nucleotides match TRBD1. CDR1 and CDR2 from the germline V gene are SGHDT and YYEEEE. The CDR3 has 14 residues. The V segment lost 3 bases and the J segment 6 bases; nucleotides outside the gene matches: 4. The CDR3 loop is CASSWGQGRQPQHF. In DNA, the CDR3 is TGTGCCAGCAGCTGGGGACAGGGTCGTCAGCCCCAGCATTTT. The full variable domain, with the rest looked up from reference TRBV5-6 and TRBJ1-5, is DAGVTQSPTHLIKTRGQQVTLRCSPKSGHDTVSWYQQALGQGPQFIFQYYEEEERQRGNFPDRFSGHQFPNYSSELNVNALLLGDSALYLCASSWGQGRQPQHFGDGTRLSIL.

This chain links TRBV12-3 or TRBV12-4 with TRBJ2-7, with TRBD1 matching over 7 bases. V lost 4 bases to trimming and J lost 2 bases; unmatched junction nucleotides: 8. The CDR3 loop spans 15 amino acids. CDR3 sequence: CASSSTGTATYEQYF. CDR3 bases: TGTGCCAGCAGTTCCACCGGGACAGCGACCTACGAGCAGTACTTC.

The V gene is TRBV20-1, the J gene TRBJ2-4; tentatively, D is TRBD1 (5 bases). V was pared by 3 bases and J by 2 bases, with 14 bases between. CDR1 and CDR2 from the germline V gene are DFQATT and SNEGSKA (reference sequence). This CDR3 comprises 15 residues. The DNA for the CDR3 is TGCAGTGCTAGTAAATATGGGGCGACCAAAAACATTCAGTACTTC. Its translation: CSASKYGATKNIQYF.

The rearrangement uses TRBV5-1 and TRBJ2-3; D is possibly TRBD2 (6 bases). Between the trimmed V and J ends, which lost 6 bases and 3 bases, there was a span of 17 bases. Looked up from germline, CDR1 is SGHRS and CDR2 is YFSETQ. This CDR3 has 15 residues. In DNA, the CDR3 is TGCGCCAGCATCAAAGGTGGGAGGATAACAGATACGCAGTATTTT. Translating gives CASIKGGRITDTQYF.

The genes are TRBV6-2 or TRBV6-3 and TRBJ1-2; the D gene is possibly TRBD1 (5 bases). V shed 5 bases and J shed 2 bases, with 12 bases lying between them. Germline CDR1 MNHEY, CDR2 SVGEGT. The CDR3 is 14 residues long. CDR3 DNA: TGTGCCAGCAGTGACAGAAGACTAAACTATGGCTACACCTTC. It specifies CASSDRRLNYGYTF.

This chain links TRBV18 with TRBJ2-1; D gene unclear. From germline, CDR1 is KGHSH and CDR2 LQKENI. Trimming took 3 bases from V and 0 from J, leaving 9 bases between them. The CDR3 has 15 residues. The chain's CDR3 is CASSPAPSSYNEQFF. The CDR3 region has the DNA TGTGCCAGCTCACCGGCGCCGAGCTCCTACAATGAGCAGTTCTTC.

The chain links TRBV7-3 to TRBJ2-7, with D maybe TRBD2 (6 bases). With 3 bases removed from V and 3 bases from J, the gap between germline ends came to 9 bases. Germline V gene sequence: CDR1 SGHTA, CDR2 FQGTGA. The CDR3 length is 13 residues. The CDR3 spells CASSLTRSYEQYF. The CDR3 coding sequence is TGTGCCAGCAGCTTGACTAGGAGCTACGAGCAGTACTTC.

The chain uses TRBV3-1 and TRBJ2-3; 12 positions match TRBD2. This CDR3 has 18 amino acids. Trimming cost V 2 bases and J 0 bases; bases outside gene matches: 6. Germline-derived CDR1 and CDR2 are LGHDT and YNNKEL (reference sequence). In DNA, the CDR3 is TGTGCCAGCAGCCAACCTGGGACTAGCGGGCCCAGCACAGATACGCAGTATTTT. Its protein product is CASSQPGTSGPSTDTQYF.

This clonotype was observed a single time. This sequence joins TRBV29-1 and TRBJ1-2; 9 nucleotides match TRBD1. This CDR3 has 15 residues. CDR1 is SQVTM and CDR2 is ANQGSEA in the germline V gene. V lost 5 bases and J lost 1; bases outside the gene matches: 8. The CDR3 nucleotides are TGCAGCGTTACCGGGACAGGGACCGATAACTATGGCTACACCTTC. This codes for CSVTGTGTDNYGYTF.

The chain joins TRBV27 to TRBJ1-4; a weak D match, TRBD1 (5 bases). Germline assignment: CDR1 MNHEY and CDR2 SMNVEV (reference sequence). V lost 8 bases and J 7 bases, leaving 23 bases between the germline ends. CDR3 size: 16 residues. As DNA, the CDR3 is TGTGCCAGCCATCCGGGACCCTTAAGGATTTTTGAAAAACTGTTTTTT. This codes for CASHPGPLRIFEKLFF.

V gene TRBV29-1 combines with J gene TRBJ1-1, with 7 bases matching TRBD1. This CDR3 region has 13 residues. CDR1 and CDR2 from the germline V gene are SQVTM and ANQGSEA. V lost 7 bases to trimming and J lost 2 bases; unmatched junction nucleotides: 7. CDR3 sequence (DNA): TGCAGCGCCCATTACAGGGGAAACACTGAAGCTTTCTTT. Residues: CSAHYRGNTEAFF.

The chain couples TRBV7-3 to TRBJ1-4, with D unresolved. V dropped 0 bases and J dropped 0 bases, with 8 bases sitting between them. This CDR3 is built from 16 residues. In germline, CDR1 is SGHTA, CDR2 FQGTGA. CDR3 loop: CASSLTVSATNEKLFF. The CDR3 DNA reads TGTGCCAGCAGCTTAACAGTCTCTGCAACTAATGAAAAACTGTTTTTT.

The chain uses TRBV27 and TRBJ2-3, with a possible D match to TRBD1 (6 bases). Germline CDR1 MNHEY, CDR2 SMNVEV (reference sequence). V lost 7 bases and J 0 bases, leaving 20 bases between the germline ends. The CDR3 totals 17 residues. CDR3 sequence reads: CASTTQGRRSSTDTQYF. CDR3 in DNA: TGTGCCAGCACCACACAGGGACGCCGCTCTAGCACAGATACGCAGTATTTT.

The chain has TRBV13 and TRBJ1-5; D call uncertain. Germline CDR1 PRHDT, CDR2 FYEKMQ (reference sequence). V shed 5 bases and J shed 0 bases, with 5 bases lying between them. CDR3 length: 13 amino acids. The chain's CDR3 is CASSVNSNQPQHF. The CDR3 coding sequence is TGTGCCAGCAGCGTCAATAGCAATCAGCCCCAGCATTTT. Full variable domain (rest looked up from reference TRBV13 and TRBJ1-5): AAGVIQSPRHLIKEKRETATLKCYPIPRHDTVYWYQQGPGQDPQFLISFYEKMQSDKGSIPDRFSAQQFSDYHSELNMSSLELGDSALYFCASSVNSNQPQHFGDGTRLSIL.

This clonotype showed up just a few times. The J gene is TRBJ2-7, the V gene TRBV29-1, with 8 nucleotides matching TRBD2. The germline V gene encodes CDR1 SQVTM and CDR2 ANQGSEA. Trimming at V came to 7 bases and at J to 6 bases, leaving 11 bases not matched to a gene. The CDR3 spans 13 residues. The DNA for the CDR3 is TGCAGCGCTAGACTAGCGATAGTTGGCGAGCAGTACTTC. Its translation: CSARLAIVGEQYF.